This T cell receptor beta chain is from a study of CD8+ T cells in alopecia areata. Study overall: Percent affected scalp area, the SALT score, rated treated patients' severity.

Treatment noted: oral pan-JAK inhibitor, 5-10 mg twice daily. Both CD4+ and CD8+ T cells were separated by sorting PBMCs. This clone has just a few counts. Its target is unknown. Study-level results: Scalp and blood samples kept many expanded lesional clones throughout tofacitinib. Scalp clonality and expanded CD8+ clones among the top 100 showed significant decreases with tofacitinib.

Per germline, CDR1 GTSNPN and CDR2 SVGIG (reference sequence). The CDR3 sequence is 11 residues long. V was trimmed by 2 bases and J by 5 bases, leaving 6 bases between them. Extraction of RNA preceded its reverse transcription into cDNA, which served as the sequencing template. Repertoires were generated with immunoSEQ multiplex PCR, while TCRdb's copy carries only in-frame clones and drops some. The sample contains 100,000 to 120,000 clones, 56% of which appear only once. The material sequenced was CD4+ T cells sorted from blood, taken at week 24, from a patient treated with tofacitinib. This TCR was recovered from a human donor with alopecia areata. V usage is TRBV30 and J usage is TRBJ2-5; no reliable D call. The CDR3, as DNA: TGTGCCTGGAGTCCGACGGAGACCCAGTACTTC. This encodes CAWSPTETQYF.